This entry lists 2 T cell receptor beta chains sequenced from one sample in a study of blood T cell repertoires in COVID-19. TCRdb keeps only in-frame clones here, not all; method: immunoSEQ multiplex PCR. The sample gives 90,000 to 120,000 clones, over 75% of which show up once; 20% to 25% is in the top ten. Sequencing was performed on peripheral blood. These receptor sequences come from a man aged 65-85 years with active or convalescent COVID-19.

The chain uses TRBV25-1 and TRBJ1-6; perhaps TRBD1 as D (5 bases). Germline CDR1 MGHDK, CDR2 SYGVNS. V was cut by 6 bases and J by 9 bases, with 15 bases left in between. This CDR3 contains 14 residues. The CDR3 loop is CASSYRFQGSPLHF. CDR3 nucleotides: TGTGCCAGCAGCTACAGGTTCCAGGGTTCACCCCTCCACTTT.

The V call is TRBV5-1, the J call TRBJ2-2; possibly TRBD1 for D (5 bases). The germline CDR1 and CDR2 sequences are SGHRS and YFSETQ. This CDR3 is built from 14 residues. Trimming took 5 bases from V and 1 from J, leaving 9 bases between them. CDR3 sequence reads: CASRDQGNTGELFF. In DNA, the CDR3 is TGCGCCAGCAGAGACCAGGGGAACACCGGGGAGCTGTTTTTT.